The 17 T cell receptor beta chains below all came from one sample that was sequenced in a study of early T cells in non-severe SARS-CoV-2 infection. From the 5' RACE reads, TCRdb called clonotypes with MiXCR, one entry per CDR3 protein. The sample yields 35,000 to 45,000 distinct CDR3 sequences, about 6% seen once. This specimen was whole blood, taken at baseline. These TCRs come from an adult who was a healthcare worker with PCR-confirmed SARS-CoV-2 infection or an uninfected control (not recorded which).

Ten or more counts support this clonotype. V is TRBV4-1 and J is TRBJ2-1; D is uncertain. CDR3 size: 13 residues. Trimming cost V 4 bases and J 6 bases, with 10 bases left between them. The germline V gene encodes CDR1 MGHRA and CDR2 YSYEKL. The CDR3 loop is CASSLGYFNEQFF. In nucleotides, the CDR3 is TGCGCCAGCAGCCTGGGGTATTTCAATGAGCAGTTCTTC.

The chain employs TRBV4-3 and TRBJ1-4, with 7 bases matching TRBD1. The germline gives CDR1 LGHNA, CDR2 YSLEER. CDR3 length: 14 amino acids. V lost 4 bases and J lost 10; bases outside the gene matches: 9. For the CDR3, the DNA is TGCGCCAGCAGCCCTGTCAGGGAGGGGGCAAAACTGTTTTTT. It encodes CASSPVREGAKLFF.

V usage is TRBV7-2 and J usage is TRBJ2-7; tentative D call: TRBD1 (5 bases). The CDR3 runs 14 residues. V dropped 2 bases and J dropped 3 bases, with 11 bases sitting between them. Per germline, CDR1 SGHTA and CDR2 FQGNSA. The CDR3 loop is CASSLIREGYEQYF. The CDR3 DNA reads as TGTGCCAGCAGCTTAATCAGGGAAGGCTACGAGCAGTACTTC.

The rearrangement uses TRBV27 and TRBJ2-2; D is perhaps TRBD2 (7 bases). This CDR3 has 14 residues. The germline V gene encodes CDR1 MNHEY and CDR2 SMNVEV (reference sequence). Trimming pared 3 bases from V and 4 bases from J, leaving 9 bases between. For the CDR3, the DNA is TGTGCCAGCAGTTTGGGGGGGCCCACCGGGGAGCTGTTTTTT. This gives the protein CASSLGGPTGELFF.

The V and J genes are TRBV6-5 and TRBJ1-6, with TRBD1 as a possible D gene (5 bases). V was clipped by 5 bases and J by 7 bases, with 15 bases between them. Germline CDR1 reads MNHEY; CDR2 reads SVGAGI. CDR3 length equals 15 residues. The CDR3 region is CASSRRTYRNSPLHF. For the CDR3, the DNA is TGTGCCAGCAGTAGAAGGACGTACAGGAATTCACCCCTCCACTTT.

This clonotype was found many times. This chain joins TRBV29-1 and TRBJ2-5, with 9 bases that match TRBD1. Germline CDR1 reads SQVTM; CDR2 reads ANQGSEA. The CDR3 extends over 14 amino acids. V gave up 5 bases and J gave up 5 bases; unmatched junction bases: 9. The CDR3 reads CSVIRDREYETQYF. CDR3 in DNA: TGCAGCGTTATCCGGGACAGGGAGTACGAGACCCAGTACTTC.

This clonotype showed up many times. The chain is built from TRBV30 and TRBJ2-7; TRBD1 matches at 9 bases. The J segment lost 5 bases and the V segment lost 2 bases, leaving 7 bases of the junction unmatched. Germline CDR1 reads GTSNPN; CDR2 reads SVGIG (reference sequence). The CDR3 has 14 residues. The CDR3 DNA reads TGTGCCTGGAGTACCGGGACAGGGTCCCACGAGCAGTACTTC. This sequence encodes CAWSTGTGSHEQYF.

The genes are TRBV7-2 and TRBJ2-3; TRBD1 might be the D (5 bases). The CDR3 sequence is 13 residues long. Trimming took 5 bases from V and 5 from J, leaving 11 bases between them. Germline CDR1 reads SGHTA; CDR2 reads FQGNSA. The CDR3 here is CASSNSRGDTQYF. CDR3 coding DNA: TGTGCCAGCAGCAACAGTAGGGGAGATACGCAGTATTTT.

The sample holds many counts of this clonotype. V gene TRBV7-2 combines with J gene TRBJ2-3, with 13 bases matching TRBD2. The CDR3 runs to 18 residues. With V trimmed by 2 bases and J by 0 bases, 5 bases remained unmatched. The germline CDR1 and CDR2 sequences are SGHTA and FQGNSA. The CDR3 sequence is CASSLPPTSGGSTDTQYF. CDR3 nucleotide sequence: TGTGCCAGCAGCTTACCACCGACTAGCGGGGGGAGCACAGATACGCAGTATTTT. The full variable domain, in which reference TRBV7-2 and TRBJ2-3 provide the parts outside the CDR3, is GAGVSQSPSNKVTEKGKDVELRCDPISGHTALYWYRQSLGQGLEFLIYFQGNSAPDKSGLPSDRFSAERTGGSVSTLTIQRTQQEDSAVYLCASSLPPTSGGSTDTQYFGPGTRLTVL.

This chain connects TRBV7-6 to TRBJ1-2; D is perhaps TRBD1 (6 bases). Germline CDR1 SGHVS, CDR2 FNYEAQ. The V end lost 5 bases, the J end lost 2 bases, and 15 bases lay between the germline ends. CDR3 length: 15 amino acids. The CDR3 DNA sequence: TGTGCCAGCAGCCTACTGGGAGGGGGAAACTATGGCTACACCTTC. Translating it yields CASSLLGGGNYGYTF.

This clonotype was counted ten times or more. This chain joins TRBV9 and TRBJ1-1; D is ambiguous. The length of the CDR3 is 15 residues. V was pared by 0 bases and J by 5 bases, with 14 bases between. From germline, CDR1 is SGDLS and CDR2 YYNGEE. CDR3 sequence reads: CASSVGRGGWTEAFF. The CDR3 DNA is TGTGCCAGCAGCGTAGGACGGGGAGGGTGGACTGAAGCTTTCTTT.

The chain uses TRBV5-4 and TRBJ1-3; unclear D gene. With 4 bases removed from V and 4 bases from J, the gap between germline ends came to 3 bases. The germline V gene encodes CDR1 SGHNT and CDR2 YYREEE (reference sequence). The CDR3 runs to 11 residues. DNA for the CDR3: TGTGCCAGCAGCGGGGGAAACACCATATATTTT. Translation gives CASSGGNTIYF.

This clonotype showed up many times. The chain is built from TRBV29-1 and TRBJ1-1; D is perhaps TRBD1 (6 bases). This CDR3 has 14 amino acids. The germline V and J ends were trimmed by 0 bases and 4 bases, with 12 bases remaining between them. Germline lookup yields CDR1 SQVTM and CDR2 ANQGSEA. The CDR3 nucleotides read TGCAGCGTTGAAGACAGGGGTAGTAGCACTGAAGCTTTCTTT. Protein product: CSVEDRGSSTEAFF.

This clonotype was observed a handful of times. The chain links TRBV11-3 to TRBJ2-3; D is undetermined. With 5 bases removed from V and 0 bases from J, the gap between germline ends came to 6 bases. Germline V gene data show CDR1 as SGHNT and CDR2 as YENEEA. CDR3 length: 13 amino acids. The CDR3 DNA sequence: TGTGCCAGCAGCCTTACTAGCACAGATACGCAGTATTTT. Amino acids: CASSLTSTDTQYF.

This clonotype has at least ten counts. V and J are TRBV10-3 and TRBJ1-2; the D gene is possibly TRBD1 (5 bases). V was cut by 7 bases and J by 0 bases, with 18 bases left in between. Germline loops: CDR1 ENHRY, CDR2 SYGVKD. The CDR3 has 16 amino acids. The CDR3: CAINYSGPGSNYGYTF. CDR3 sequence (DNA): TGTGCCATCAATTACTCGGGCCCAGGGTCTAACTATGGCTACACCTTC.

In its sample, this clonotype was seen many times. The CDR3 DNA reads TGTGCCAGCAGTTTTCAGGGGAATAGCAATCAGCCCCAGCATTTT. It yields the protein CASSFQGNSNQPQHF. The chain is built from TRBV12-3 or TRBV12-4 and TRBJ1-5; D may be TRBD1 (6 bases). Between the trimmed V and J ends, which lost 3 bases and 0 bases, there was a span of 9 bases. The CDR3 length is 15 residues.

The table lists this clonotype with many counts. This sequence joins TRBV5-5 and TRBJ1-4, with D perhaps matching TRBD1 (5 bases). CDR1 and CDR2 from the germline V gene are SGHKS and YYEKEE (reference sequence). This CDR3 is 15 amino acids long. V dropped 0 bases and J dropped 7 bases, with 13 bases sitting between them. CDR3 coding DNA: TGTGCCAGCAGCTTGGAGGGGAGGGGAACTGAAAAACTGTTTTTT. It is translated as CASSLEGRGTEKLFF. Drawing the rest from reference TRBV5-5 and TRBJ1-4, the complete variable domain is DAGVTQSPTHLIKTRGQQVTLRCSPISGHKSVSWYQQVLGQGPQFIFQYYEKEERGRGNFPDRFSARQFPNYSSELNVNALLLGDSALYLCASSLEGRGTEKLFFGSGTQLSVL.